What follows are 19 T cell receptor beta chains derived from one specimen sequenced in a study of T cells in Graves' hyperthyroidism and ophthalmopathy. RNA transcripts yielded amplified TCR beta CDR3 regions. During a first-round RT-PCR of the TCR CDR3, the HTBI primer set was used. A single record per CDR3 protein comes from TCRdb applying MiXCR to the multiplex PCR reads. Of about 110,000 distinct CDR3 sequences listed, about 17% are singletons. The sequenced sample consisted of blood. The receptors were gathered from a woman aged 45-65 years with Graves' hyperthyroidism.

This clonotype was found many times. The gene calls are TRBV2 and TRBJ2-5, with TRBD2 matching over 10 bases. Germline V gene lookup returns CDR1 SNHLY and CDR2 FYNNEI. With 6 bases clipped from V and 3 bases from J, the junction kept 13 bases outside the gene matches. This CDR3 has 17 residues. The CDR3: CASRAGTSEPSEETQYF. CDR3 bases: TGTGCCAGCAGGGCCGGGACTAGCGAACCTTCCGAAGAGACCCAGTACTTC.

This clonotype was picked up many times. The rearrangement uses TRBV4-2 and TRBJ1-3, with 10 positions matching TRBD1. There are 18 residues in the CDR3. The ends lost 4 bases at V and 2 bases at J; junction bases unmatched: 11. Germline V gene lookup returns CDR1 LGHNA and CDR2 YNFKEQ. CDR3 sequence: CASSPRVGQGTTGNTIYF. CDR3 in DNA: TGTGCCAGCAGCCCAAGGGTGGGACAGGGGACAACTGGAAACACCATATATTTT.

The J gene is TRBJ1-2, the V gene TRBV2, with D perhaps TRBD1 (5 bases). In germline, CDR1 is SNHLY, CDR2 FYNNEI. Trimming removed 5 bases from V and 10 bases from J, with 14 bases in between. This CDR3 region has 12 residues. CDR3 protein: CASSLERGLYTF. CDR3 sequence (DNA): TGTGCCAGCAGTCTTGAACGGGGCCTCTACACCTTC.

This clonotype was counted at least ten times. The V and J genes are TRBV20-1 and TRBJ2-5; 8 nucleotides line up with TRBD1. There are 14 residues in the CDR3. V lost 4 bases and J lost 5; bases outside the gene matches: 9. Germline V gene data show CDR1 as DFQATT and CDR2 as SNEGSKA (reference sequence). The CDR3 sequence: CSATGQDRRETQYF. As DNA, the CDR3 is TGCAGTGCTACGGGACAGGACCGACGGGAGACCCAGTACTTC.

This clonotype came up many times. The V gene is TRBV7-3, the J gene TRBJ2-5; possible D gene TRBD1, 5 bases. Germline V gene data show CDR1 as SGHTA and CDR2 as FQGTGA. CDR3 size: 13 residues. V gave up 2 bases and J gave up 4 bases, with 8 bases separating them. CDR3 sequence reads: CASSLAGAETQYF. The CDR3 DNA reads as TGTGCCAGCAGCTTAGCTGGGGCAGAGACCCAGTACTTC.

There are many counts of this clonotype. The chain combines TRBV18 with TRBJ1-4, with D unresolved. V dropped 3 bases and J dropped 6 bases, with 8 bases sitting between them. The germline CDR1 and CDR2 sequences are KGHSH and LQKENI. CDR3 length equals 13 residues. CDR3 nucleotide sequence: TGTGCCAGCTCACCCCCTCTCTATGAAAAACTGTTTTTT. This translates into CASSPPLYEKLFF.

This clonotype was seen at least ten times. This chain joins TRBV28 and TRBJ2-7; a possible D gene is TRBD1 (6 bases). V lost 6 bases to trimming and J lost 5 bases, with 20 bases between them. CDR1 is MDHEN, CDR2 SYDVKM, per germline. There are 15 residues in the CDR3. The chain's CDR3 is CASRGQGISGDEQYF. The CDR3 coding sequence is TGTGCCAGCAGAGGCCAGGGGATCAGCGGCGACGAGCAGTACTTC.

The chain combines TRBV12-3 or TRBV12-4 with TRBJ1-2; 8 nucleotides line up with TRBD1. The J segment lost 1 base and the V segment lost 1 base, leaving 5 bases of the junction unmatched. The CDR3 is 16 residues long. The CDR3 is CASSLGGQVDNYGYTF. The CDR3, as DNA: TGTGCCAGCAGTTTAGGGGGACAGGTGGATAACTATGGCTACACCTTC.

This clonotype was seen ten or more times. In DNA form, the CDR3 reads TGCAGCGTGTCGGGACGGCCGAGCGAGCAGTACTTC. Protein sequence: CSVSGRPSEQYF. V usage is TRBV29-1 and J usage is TRBJ2-7; D may be TRBD1 or TRBD2 (5 bases each). Per germline, CDR1 SQVTM and CDR2 ANQGSEA. The CDR3 has 12 amino acids. V lost 6 bases and J 6 bases, leaving 15 bases between the germline ends.

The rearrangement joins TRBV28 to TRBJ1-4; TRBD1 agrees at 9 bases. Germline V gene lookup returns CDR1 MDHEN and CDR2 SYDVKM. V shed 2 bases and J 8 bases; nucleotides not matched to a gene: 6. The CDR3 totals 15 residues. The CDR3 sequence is CASSLGGQGREKLFF. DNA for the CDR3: TGTGCCAGCAGTTTAGGGGGACAGGGAAGGGAAAAACTGTTTTTT.

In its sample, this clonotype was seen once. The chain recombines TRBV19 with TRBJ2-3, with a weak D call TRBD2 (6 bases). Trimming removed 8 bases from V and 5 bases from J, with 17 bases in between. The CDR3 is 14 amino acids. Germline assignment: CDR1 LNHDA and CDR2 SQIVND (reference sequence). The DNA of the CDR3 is TGTGCCAGTTCGGGGGACGTAGAAGGAGATACGCAGTATTTT. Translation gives CASSGDVEGDTQYF.

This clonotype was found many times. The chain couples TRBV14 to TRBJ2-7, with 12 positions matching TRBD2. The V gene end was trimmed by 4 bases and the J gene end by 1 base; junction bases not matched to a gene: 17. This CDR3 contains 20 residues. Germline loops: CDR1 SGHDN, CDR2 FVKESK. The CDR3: CASSRRLAGDPLLGSYEQYF. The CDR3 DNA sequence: TGTGCCAGCAGCCGACGACTAGCGGGAGACCCACTTTTAGGTTCCTACGAGCAGTACTTC.

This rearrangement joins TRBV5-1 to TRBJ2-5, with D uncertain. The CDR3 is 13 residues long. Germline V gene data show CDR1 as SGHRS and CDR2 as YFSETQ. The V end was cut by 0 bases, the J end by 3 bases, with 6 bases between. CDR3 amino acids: CASSLAPEETQYF. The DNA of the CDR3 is TGCGCCAGCAGCTTGGCCCCTGAAGAGACCCAGTACTTC.

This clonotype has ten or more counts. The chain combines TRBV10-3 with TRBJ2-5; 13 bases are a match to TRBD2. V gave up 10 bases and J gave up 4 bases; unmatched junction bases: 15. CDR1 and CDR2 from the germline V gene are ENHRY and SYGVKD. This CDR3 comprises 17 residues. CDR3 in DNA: TGTGCCACCGCAGGACTAGCGGGAGATTTTTCTGGAGAGACCCAGTACTTC. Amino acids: CATAGLAGDFSGETQYF.

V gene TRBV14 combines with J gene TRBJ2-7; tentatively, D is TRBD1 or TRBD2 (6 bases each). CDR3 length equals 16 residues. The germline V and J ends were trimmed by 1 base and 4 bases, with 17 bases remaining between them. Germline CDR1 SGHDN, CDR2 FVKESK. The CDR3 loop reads CASSQGRGQKSYEQYV. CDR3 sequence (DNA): TGTGCCAGCAGCCAAGGCCGGGGGCAAAAGTCGTACGAGCAGTACGTC.

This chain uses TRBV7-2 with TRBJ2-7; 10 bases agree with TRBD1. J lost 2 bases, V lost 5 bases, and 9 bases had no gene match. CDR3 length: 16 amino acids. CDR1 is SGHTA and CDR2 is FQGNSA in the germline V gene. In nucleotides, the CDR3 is TGTGCCAGCAGCGCCCTTCCCGGGACAGGGGCCTACGAGCAGTACTTC. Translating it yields CASSALPGTGAYEQYF.

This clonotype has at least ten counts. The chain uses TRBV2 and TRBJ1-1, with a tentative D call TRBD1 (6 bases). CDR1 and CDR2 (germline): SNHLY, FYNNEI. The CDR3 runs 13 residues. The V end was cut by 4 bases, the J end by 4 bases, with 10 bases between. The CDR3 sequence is CASSGGGGTEAFF. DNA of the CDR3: TGTGCCAGCAGTGGGGGGGGCGGCACTGAAGCTTTCTTT.

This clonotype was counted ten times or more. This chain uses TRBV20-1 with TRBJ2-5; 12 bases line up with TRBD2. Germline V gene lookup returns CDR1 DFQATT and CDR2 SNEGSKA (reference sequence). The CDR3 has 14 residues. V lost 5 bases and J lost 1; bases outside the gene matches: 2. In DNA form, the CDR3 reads TGCAGTGCTCGGACTAGCGGGACCCAAGAGACCCAGTACTTC. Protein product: CSARTSGTQETQYF.

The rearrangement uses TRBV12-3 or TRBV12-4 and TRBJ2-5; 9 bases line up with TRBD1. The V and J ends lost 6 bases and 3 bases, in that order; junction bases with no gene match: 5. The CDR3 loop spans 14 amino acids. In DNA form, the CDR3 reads TGTGCCAGCAGCGTAGACAGGGGGAAAGAGACCCAGTACTTC. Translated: CASSVDRGKETQYF.